Listed below are T cell receptor beta chains from one sample, sequenced in a study of CD8 T cells in ankylosing spondylitis. From the 5' RACE reads, TCRdb called clonotypes with MiXCR, one entry per CDR3 protein. The repertoire holds around 210,000 distinct CDR3 sequences, with roughly 8% as singletons. Source material: blood, either unsorted or a sorted T cell fraction (not recorded which). The receptors shown here come from a female donor with ankylosing spondylitis or in good health (not recorded which). Both conserved end residues are part of each CDR3. D genes are given only for firm matches. Only some rows state a clone size, as once, few, many or a class for expanded clones.

D: TRBD1
size: many
V: TRBV29-1
J: TRBJ2-7
DNA: TGCAGCGTAACCGGGACAGGGAGAGGGGAGCAGTACTTC
CDR3: CSVTGTGRGEQYF

D: -
size: few
V: TRBV7-8
J: TRBJ2-5
DNA: TGTGCCAGCAGCCCCCTGGGGGTGGAAGAGACCCAGTACTTC
CDR3: CASSPLGVEETQYF

D: TRBD2
size: many
V: TRBV2
J: TRBJ2-1
DNA: TGTGCCAGCAGTGAAGGCGGGAGGATCTACAATGAGCAGTTCTTC
CDR3: CASSEGGRIYNEQFF

D: -
size: many
V: TRBV29-1
J: TRBJ2-7
DNA: TGCAGCGTTGAAGATCGGGTAGAGCAGTACTTC
CDR3: CSVEDRVEQYF

D: -
size: many
V: TRBV9
J: TRBJ2-5
DNA: TGTGCCAGCAGCGTCAGGCCCCAAGAGACCCAGTACTTC
CDR3: CASSVRPQETQYF

D: -
size: -
V: TRBV29-1
J: TRBJ2-2
DNA: TGCAGCGTCGTGGGGACGGGAAGGTCCGGGGAGCTGTTTTTT
CDR3: CSVVGTGRSGELFF

D: -
size: many
V: TRBV6-1
J: TRBJ2-3
DNA: TGTGCCAGCAGTCCCCTCGGGACAGATACGCAGTATTTT
CDR3: CASSPLGTDTQYF

D: -
size: many
V: TRBV20-1
J: TRBJ1-1
DNA: TGCTCCTGGGACACACGAGCCAACACTGAAGCTTTCTTT
CDR3: CSWDTRANTEAFF

D: TRBD2
size: many
V: TRBV7-3
J: TRBJ2-3
DNA: TGTGCCAGCAGCCAAGTCGCGGGAGGACTACTTCCAGATACGCAGTATTTT
CDR3: CASSQVAGGLLPDTQYF

D: -
size: many
V: TRBV20-1
J: TRBJ2-7
DNA: TGCAGTGCTGCCCGAGAAGGAGCCTACGAGCAGTACTTC
CDR3: CSAAREGAYEQYF

D: TRBD2
size: many
V: TRBV7-9
J: TRBJ2-3
DNA: TGTGCCAGCAGCCTTACTAGCGGGAGCACAGATACGCAGTATTTT
CDR3: CASSLTSGSTDTQYF

D: -
size: many
V: TRBV4-3
J: TRBJ2-5
DNA: TGCGCCAGCAGCCAAGGGCCTGAAGAGACCCAGTACTTC
CDR3: CASSQGPEETQYF

D: TRBD1
size: many
V: TRBV18
J: TRBJ1-1
DNA: TGTGCCAGCTCACCCGATACAGGGGAATACGCTGAAGCTTTCTTT
CDR3: CASSPDTGEYAEAFF